Presented here are 32 T cell receptor beta chains from one specimen sequenced in a study of tumour-infiltrating T cells in Burkitt lymphoma. This table comes from immunoSEQ multiplex PCR, and its TCRdb copy is limited to in-frame clones, with some not included. Of 11,000 to 15,000 clones in the sample, around a third were seen once. Sequenced sample: tumor tissue. Receptors were obtained from a human donor with diffuse large B-cell lymphoma.

The genes are TRBV9 and TRBJ1-1; no clear D gene. Germline V gene data show CDR1 as SGDLS and CDR2 as YYNGEE. The ends were cut back, 4 bases at V and 2 bases at J, with 15 bases in the middle. CDR3 length: 15 residues. The CDR3 spells CASSPEGGRNTEAFF. CDR3 bases: TGTGCCAGCAGCCCAGAAGGAGGCAGAAACACTGAAGCTTTCTTT.

In its sample, this clone was seen a few times. This chain uses TRBV18 with TRBJ2-2; TRBD1 agrees at 8 bases. CDR3 length: 13 residues. V lost 3 bases to trimming and J lost 9 bases; unmatched junction nucleotides: 3. Germline-derived CDR1 and CDR2 are KGHSH and LQKENI. CDR3 DNA sequence: TGTGCCAGCTCACCGGACAGGGTCCGGGAGCTGTTTTTT. Encoded protein: CASSPDRVRELFF.

The chain carries TRBV29-1 and TRBJ1-1; TRBD1 agrees at 7 bases. The ends lost 3 bases at V and 3 bases at J; junction bases unmatched: 7. The CDR3 sequence is 14 residues long. Germline assignment: CDR1 SQVTM and CDR2 ANQGSEA. The CDR3 sequence is CSVDRGGLDTEAFF. For the CDR3, the DNA is TGCAGCGTTGACAGGGGGGGTTTGGACACTGAAGCTTTCTTT. The variable domain in full, completed from reference TRBV29-1 and TRBJ1-1, reads SAVISQKPSRDICQRGTSLTIQCQVDSQVTMMFWYRQQPGQSLTLIATANQGSEATYESGFVIDKFPISRPNLTFSTLTVSNMSPEDSSIYLCSVDRGGLDTEAFFGQGTRLTVV.

The chain joins TRBV30 to TRBJ1-5, with D maybe TRBD1 (5 bases). Trimming shortened V by 7 bases and J by 4 bases, and 14 bases separated the two germline ends. CDR3 length: 13 residues. The germline V gene encodes CDR1 GTSNPN and CDR2 SVGIG (reference sequence). The CDR3 DNA reads TGTGCCTCGGGAACTGAGGGGAATCAGCCCCAGCATTTT. Translating gives CASGTEGNQPQHF. Complete variable domain (other parts from reference TRBV30 and TRBJ1-5): SQTIHQWPATLVQPVGSPLSLECTVEGTSNPNLYWYRQAAGRGLQLLFYSVGIGQISSEVPQNLSASRPQDRQFILSSKKLLLSDSGFYLCASGTEGNQPQHFGDGTRLSIL.

This clone has more than one count but fewer than ten. The gene calls are TRBV7-9 and TRBJ2-3, with 7 bases that match TRBD1. Unmatched junction bases numbered 14, after V lost 2 bases and J lost 6 bases. This CDR3 has 17 amino acids. CDR1 is SEHNR and CDR2 is FQNEAQ in the germline V gene (reference sequence). This CDR3 is CASSLWGPRGQTDTQYF. The CDR3 bases are TGTGCCAGCAGCTTATGGGGCCCGAGGGGACAGACGGATACGCAGTATTTT. The full variable domain, completed using reference TRBV7-9 and TRBJ2-3, is DTGVSQNPRHKITKRGQNVTFRCDPISEHNRLYWYRQTLGQGPEFLTYFQNEAQLEKSRLLSDRFSAERPKGSFSTLEIQRTEQGDSAMYLCASSLWGPRGQTDTQYFGPGTRLTVL.

The chain combines TRBV2 with TRBJ2-3, with D perhaps TRBD1 or TRBD2 (5 bases each). Germline loops: CDR1 SNHLY, CDR2 FYNNEI. The ends were cut back, 4 bases at V and 3 bases at J, with 11 bases in the middle. This CDR3 has 14 amino acids. The CDR3 nucleotides read TGTGCCAGCAGTGTCCGGGGCGGGACAGATACGCAGTATTTT. It encodes CASSVRGGTDTQYF.

The chain employs TRBV5-4 and TRBJ2-3; 11 nucleotides align to TRBD2. The length of the CDR3 is 16 residues. J was trimmed by 1 base and V by 4 bases; bases with no gene match: 5. Germline values: CDR1 SGHNT, CDR2 YYREEE (reference sequence). The CDR3 DNA reads as TGTGCCAGCAGCCTCGGGACTAGCGGAGGCACAGATACGCAGTATTTT. It translates to CASSLGTSGGTDTQYF.

This clone was counted only a few times. The genes are TRBV2 and TRBJ2-1, with D perhaps TRBD2 (6 bases). CDR1 is SNHLY and CDR2 is FYNNEI in the germline V gene. Trimming removed 6 bases at V and 4 bases at J, with 13 bases between. The CDR3 runs to 14 residues. CDR3 protein: CASSAGRGYNEQFF. CDR3 nucleotide sequence: TGTGCCAGCAGCGCCGGGAGAGGTTACAATGAGCAGTTCTTC. Combining the CDR3 with reference TRBV2 and TRBJ2-1 gives the whole variable domain EPEVTQTPSHQVTQMGQEVILRCVPISNHLYFYWYRQILGQKVEFLVSFYNNEISEKSEIFDDQFSVERPDGSNFTLKIRSTKLEDSAMYFCASSAGRGYNEQFFGPGTRLTVL.

The chain carries TRBV5-1 and TRBJ1-1; D gene unclear. V gave up 0 bases and J gave up 0 bases, with 9 bases separating them. This CDR3 is built from 15 residues. Germline CDR1 and CDR2: SGHRS and YFSETQ. The CDR3, as DNA: TGCGCCAGCAGCTTGGGAGGGCGGATGAACACTGAAGCTTTCTTT. Protein: CASSLGGRMNTEAFF. The full variable domain, in which reference TRBV5-1 and TRBJ1-1 provide the parts outside the CDR3, is KAGVTQTPRYLIKTRGQQVTLSCSPISGHRSVSWYQQTPGQGLQFLFEYFSETQRNKGNFPGRFSGRQFSNSRSEMNVSTLELGDSALYLCASSLGGRMNTEAFFGQGTRLTVV.

The chain has TRBV6-1 and TRBJ1-1; 9 bases align to TRBD1. Germline assignment: CDR1 MNHNS and CDR2 SASEGT. V shed 2 bases, J shed 2 bases, and the junction held 6 bases outside the gene matches. The CDR3 is made up of 16 amino acids. CDR3 sequence reads: CASSENPGQGNTEAFF. CDR3 nucleotides: TGTGCCAGCAGTGAAAACCCGGGACAGGGAAACACTGAAGCTTTCTTT.

This clone occurred a few times. The chain couples TRBV25-1 to TRBJ2-1; the D gene is possibly TRBD1 (5 bases). Trimming took 6 bases from V and 8 from J, leaving 11 bases between them. This CDR3 region has 12 residues. Looked up from germline, CDR1 is MGHDK and CDR2 is SYGVNS. The CDR3 DNA sequence: TGTGCCAGCAGGCAGGGTTTGGATGAGCAGTTCTTC. Translating it yields CASRQGLDEQFF.

The chain couples TRBV10-3 to TRBJ2-1; TRBD2 matches at 7 bases. The CDR3 extends over 12 amino acids. Germline V lookup: CDR1 ENHRY, CDR2 SYGVKD. V shed 5 bases, J shed 5 bases, and the junction held 0 bases outside the gene matches. The CDR3 reads CAISLADNEQFF. The DNA for the CDR3 is TGTGCCATCAGTCTAGCGGACAATGAGCAGTTCTTC.

This chain connects TRBV5-4 to TRBJ2-2; no reliable D call. Between the trimmed V and J ends, which lost 1 base and 5 bases, there was a span of 6 bases. The CDR3 contains 13 residues. Germline V gene lookup returns CDR1 SGHNT and CDR2 YYREEE (reference sequence). CDR3 amino acids: CASSLIGTGELFF. The CDR3, as DNA: TGTGCCAGCAGCTTGATCGGGACCGGGGAGCTGTTTTTT.

The DNA for the CDR3 is TGTGCCAGCAGGGGAGGTGGGGAATCCTATGGCTACACCTTC. Residues: CASRGGGESYGYTF. The chain carries TRBV28 and TRBJ1-2; the D is unclear. The ends were cut back, 6 bases at V and 4 bases at J, with 15 bases in the middle. The CDR3 runs to 14 residues. Germline CDR1 reads MDHEN; CDR2 reads SYDVKM.

This clone was counted a few times. V usage is TRBV2 and J usage is TRBJ1-4; D possibly corresponds to TRBD1 (6 bases). This CDR3 contains 14 residues. V was clipped by 5 bases and J by 3 bases, with 10 bases between them. The germline CDR1 and CDR2 sequences are SNHLY and FYNNEI. For the CDR3, the DNA is TGTGCCAGCAGTTTATCAGGGGCTAATGAAAAACTGTTTTTT. It translates to CASSLSGANEKLFF. Supplemented by reference TRBV2 and TRBJ1-4, the full variable domain reads EPEVTQTPSHQVTQMGQEVILRCVPISNHLYFYWYRQILGQKVEFLVSFYNNEISEKSEIFDDQFSVERPDGSNFTLKIRSTKLEDSAMYFCASSLSGANEKLFFGSGTQLSVL.

CDR3 sequence: CASSEHPRTQLGLWGKNIQYF. CDR3 coding DNA: TGTGCCAGCAGTGAACACCCCCGCACACAGCTGGGATTGTGGGGCAAAAACATTCAGTACTTC. The chain recombines TRBV6-1 with TRBJ2-4; D not certain. Trimming took off 2 bases at V and 3 bases at J, with 29 bases between the two ends. CDR3 length equals 21 residues. Germline CDR1 MNHNS, CDR2 SASEGT.

V gene TRBV9 combines with J gene TRBJ1-3, with D possibly TRBD1 on 5 matching bases. The V gene's germline CDR1 is SGDLS and CDR2 YYNGEE. This CDR3 has 14 residues. Trimming shortened V by 0 bases and J by 7 bases, and 11 bases separated the two germline ends. CDR3 in DNA: TGTGCCAGCAGCGTAGCGGACATGCCGAACACCATATATTTT. It codes for CASSVADMPNTIYF.

The rearrangement joins TRBV20-1 to TRBJ1-1; D unresolved. Per the germline V gene, CDR1 is DFQATT and CDR2 is SNEGSKA (reference sequence). There are 11 residues in the CDR3. Trimming removed 3 bases at V and 8 bases at J, with 10 bases between. CDR3 nucleotides: TGCAGTGCTAGTGGCGCTCTCGAAGCTTTCTTT. Translating gives CSASGALEAFF.

J is TRBJ2-3 and V is TRBV10-1; a weak D match, TRBD2 (7 bases). This CDR3 is built from 16 residues. Between the trimmed V and J ends, which lost 6 bases and 4 bases, there was a span of 20 bases. Germline V gene lookup returns CDR1 WNHNN and CDR2 SYGVQD (reference sequence). In DNA form, the CDR3 reads TGCGCCAGCAGCAATGAGGGGGAGGGCCGTTCAGATACGCAGTATTTT. It codes for CASSNEGEGRSDTQYF.

This clone was counted a few times. The gene calls are TRBV27 and TRBJ2-5; 10 bases align to TRBD2. The J segment lost 5 bases and the V segment lost 4 bases, leaving 10 bases of the junction unmatched. The CDR3 spans 16 residues. Germline-derived CDR1 and CDR2 are MNHEY and SMNVEV (reference sequence). The CDR3 spells CASSSSRLAGGETQYF. For the CDR3, the DNA is TGTGCCAGCAGTTCTAGCCGACTAGCGGGCGGGGAGACCCAGTACTTC.

The chain uses TRBV6-5 and TRBJ1-3, with a possible D match to TRBD1 (5 bases). V was clipped by 4 bases and J by 4 bases, with 17 bases between them. Germline V gene sequence: CDR1 MNHEY, CDR2 SVGAGI. The CDR3 is 16 residues long. The CDR3 bases are TGTGCCAGCAGTTCCCCGGACAATTCAAAGGGAAACACCATATATTTT. Residues: CASSSPDNSKGNTIYF.

This clone showed up just a few times. The CDR3 bases are TGCGCCAGCAGCCAACCTGGACTAGCGCGATCGAACACCGGGGAGCTGTTTTTT. Its translation is CASSQPGLARSNTGELFF. The V gene is TRBV4-1, the J gene TRBJ2-2; 9 nucleotides align to TRBD2. The germline V gene encodes CDR1 MGHRA and CDR2 YSYEKL. Trimming cost V 2 bases and J 0 bases; bases outside gene matches: 7. The CDR3 is made up of 18 amino acids.

DNA of the CDR3: TGCGCCAGCAGCCAAGGGGGACAGGGCCATCAGCCCCAGCATTTT. Its protein is CASSQGGQGHQPQHF. The chain uses TRBV4-1 and TRBJ1-5, with 9 bases lining up with TRBD1. Germline values: CDR1 MGHRA, CDR2 YSYEKL. There are 15 residues in the CDR3. Trimming took 1 base from V and 5 from J; bases not matched to a gene: 3.

J is TRBJ1-5 and V is TRBV6-1; D unresolved. CDR3 length equals 15 residues. Germline V gene data show CDR1 as MNHNS and CDR2 as SASEGT. The germline V and J ends were trimmed by 7 bases and 0 bases, with 13 bases remaining between them. In DNA form, the CDR3 reads TGTGCCAGCATACGACAATGGGGTAGCAATCAGCCCCAGCATTTT. Translation: CASIRQWGSNQPQHF.

The chain combines TRBV27 with TRBJ2-7; D not certain. Germline assignment: CDR1 MNHEY and CDR2 SMNVEV (reference sequence). With 8 bases removed from V and 0 bases from J, the gap between germline ends came to 8 bases. The CDR3 has 12 amino acids. CDR3 nucleotide sequence: TGTGCCAGCCAGTCAGGCTCCTACGAGCAGTACTTC. This sequence encodes CASQSGSYEQYF.

This clone has just a few counts. The chain joins TRBV30 to TRBJ1-3; possible D gene TRBD1, 5 bases. The V end lost 1 base, the J end lost 2 bases, and 12 bases lay between the germline ends. This CDR3 comprises 15 residues. Germline lookup yields CDR1 GTSNPN and CDR2 SVGIG (reference sequence). CDR3 in amino acids: CAWSADGGAGNTIYF. CDR3 in DNA: TGTGCCTGGAGTGCAGACGGGGGGGCTGGAAACACCATATATTTT.

This clone was counted between two and nine times. The J gene is TRBJ1-1, the V gene TRBV7-2; D unclear. The germline V gene encodes CDR1 SGHTA and CDR2 FQGNSA. V gave up 3 bases and J gave up 1 base, with 6 bases separating them. This CDR3 contains 13 residues. The CDR3 coding sequence is TGTGCCAGCAGCTTTGCAGCGAACACTGAAGCTTTCTTT. It is translated as CASSFAANTEAFF. Together with reference TRBV7-2 and TRBJ1-1, the CDR3 gives the full variable domain: GAGVSQSPSNKVTEKGKDVELRCDPISGHTALYWYRQSLGQGLEFLIYFQGNSAPDKSGLPSDRFSAERTGGSVSTLTIQRTQQEDSAVYLCASSFAANTEAFFGQGTRLTVV.

This clone was found a few times. The chain combines TRBV11-2 with TRBJ2-2; D is unresolved. This CDR3 has 11 amino acids. Per germline, CDR1 SGHAT and CDR2 FQNNGV. V was shortened by 4 bases and J by 9 bases, with 6 bases between the two germline ends. The CDR3 reads CASSSVWELFF. CDR3 nucleotides: TGTGCCAGCAGCTCAGTTTGGGAGCTGTTTTTT. The full variable domain, with the rest looked up from reference TRBV11-2 and TRBJ2-2, is EAGVAQSPRYKIIEKRQSVAFWCNPISGHATLYWYQQILGQGPKLLIQFQNNGVVDDSQLPKDRFSAERLKGVDSTLKIQPAKLEDSAVYLCASSSVWELFFGEGSRLTVL.

This clone appeared a few times. The chain links TRBV5-1 to TRBJ2-7, with 11 bases matching TRBD2. V lost 4 bases and J lost 3; bases outside the gene matches: 6. In germline, CDR1 is SGHRS, CDR2 YFSETQ. CDR3 length: 15 residues. Here the CDR3 DNA reads TGCGCCAGCAGCGTTAGCGGGAGGGCCGACTACGAGCAGTACTTC. Translating gives CASSVSGRADYEQYF.

This clone was picked up one time. V is TRBV5-1 and J is TRBJ2-1, with 9 bases fitting TRBD2. Germline values: CDR1 SGHRS, CDR2 YFSETQ. The V and J ends lost 4 bases and 2 bases, in that order; junction bases with no gene match: 4. The CDR3 loop spans 15 amino acids. The CDR3 protein is CASSAGGGTYNEQFF. CDR3 nucleotides: TGCGCCAGCAGCGCGGGAGGGGGAACCTACAATGAGCAGTTCTTC. Using reference TRBV5-1 and TRBJ2-1 for the parts outside the CDR3, the full variable domain is KAGVTQTPRYLIKTRGQQVTLSCSPISGHRSVSWYQQTPGQGLQFLFEYFSETQRNKGNFPGRFSGRQFSNSRSEMNVSTLELGDSALYLCASSAGGGTYNEQFFGPGTRLTVL.

This clone was counted only a few times. This chain links TRBV9 with TRBJ2-7; D possibly corresponds to TRBD1 (5 bases). Germline V gene lookup returns CDR1 SGDLS and CDR2 YYNGEE. The CDR3 runs to 13 residues. V gave up 1 base and J gave up 3 bases, with 8 bases separating them. The CDR3 bases are TGTGCCAGCAGCGTAAGGGGCGACTACGAGCAGTACTTC. Its protein product is CASSVRGDYEQYF.

About this clone itself: One end of the junction varies from germline; a read error may be responsible. This chain joins TRBV5-1 and TRBJ2-6; D might be TRBD1 or TRBD2, each matching 6 bases. The germline V gene has CDR1 SGHRS and CDR2 YFSETQ. The CDR3 is 18 residues long. The DNA for the CDR3 is TGCGCCAGCAGCTTGGTGGGGTTGGGGGGCTCTGGGGTCAACGTCCTGACTTTC. This sequence encodes CASSLVGLGGSGVNVLTF.